A single sample is the source of the 25 T cell receptor beta chains below, sequenced in a study of T cells in Graves' hyperthyroidism and ophthalmopathy. The investigators amplified TCR beta CDR3 regions from RNA transcripts. An initial round of RT-PCR targeting the TCR CDR3 relied on the HTBI primer set. TCRdb used MiXCR to reprocess the multiplex PCR reads, holding one entry per CDR3 protein. The sample carries 350,000 or so distinct CDR3 sequences, about a sixth recorded once. Sequencing was done on a sample of blood. Source of these receptors: a woman in her twenties or thirties with Graves' hyperthyroidism that later progressed to Graves' ophthalmopathy.

This rearrangement joins TRBV2 to TRBJ1-3; D remains ambiguous. The ends were cut back, 9 bases at V and 0 bases at J, with 6 bases in the middle. The CDR3 spans 12 residues. In germline, CDR1 is SNHLY, CDR2 FYNNEI. CDR3 DNA sequence: TGTGCCAGTGGCAACTCTGGAAACACCATATATTTT. This sequence encodes CASGNSGNTIYF. The variable domain in full, with the rest retrieved from reference TRBV2 and TRBJ1-3, is EPEVTQTPSHQVTQMGQEVILRCVPISNHLYFYWYRQILGQKVEFLVSFYNNEISEKSEIFDDQFSVERPDGSNFTLKIRSTKLEDSAMYFCASGNSGNTIYFGEGSWLTVV.

This clonotype was observed a few times. The chain joins TRBV6-1 to TRBJ1-5; TRBD1 matches 9 bases. V was clipped by 5 bases and J by 1 base; unmatched bases: 6. Per the germline V gene, CDR1 is MNHNS and CDR2 is SASEGT. There are 16 residues in the CDR3. CDR3 coding DNA: TGTGCCAGCAGTTTTACAGGGGGCTACAGCAATCAGCCCCAGCATTTT. It codes for CASSFTGGYSNQPQHF.

This clonotype has a handful of counts. This chain links TRBV7-9 with TRBJ1-1; D not resolved. This CDR3 region has 14 residues. The ends were cut back, 4 bases at V and 2 bases at J, with 11 bases in the middle. Germline values: CDR1 SEHNR, CDR2 FQNEAQ (reference sequence). CDR3 in DNA: TGTGCCAGCAGCTCAAGAAGTCGCAACACTGAAGCTTTCTTT. It is translated as CASSSRSRNTEAFF.

The sample holds many counts of this clonotype. V and J are TRBV5-1 and TRBJ2-5, with 13 bases lining up with TRBD2. CDR3 length: 16 residues. Trimming at V came to 4 bases and at J to 2 bases, leaving 5 bases not matched to a gene. Germline loops: CDR1 SGHRS, CDR2 YFSETQ. CDR3 DNA: TGCGCCAGCAGCCGGACTAGCGGGAGAGGTCAAGAGACCCAGTACTTC. It translates to CASSRTSGRGQETQYF.

This clonotype was seen at least ten times. The V and J genes are TRBV7-9 and TRBJ2-7; the D is unclear. Germline V CDR1 and CDR2: SEHNR, FQNEAQ (reference sequence). The CDR3 is 16 amino acids. The V end was cut by 3 bases, the J end by 0 bases, with 15 bases between. The CDR3 DNA is TGTGCCAGCAGCTTTAATCCCTCCTGGCCCTCCTACGAGCAGTACTTC. It specifies CASSFNPSWPSYEQYF.

In regard to this clonotype: One junction end does not reproduce the germline sequence, and a read error may be involved. The gene calls are TRBV20-1 and TRBJ2-2; D might be TRBD1 or TRBD2, each matching 6 bases. The CDR3 loop spans 16 amino acids. Germline-derived CDR1 and CDR2 are DFQATT and SNEGSKA (reference sequence). The CDR3 sequence is CSATPMGGLNTGGLFF. The CDR3 DNA is TGCAGTGCTACCCCTATGGGGGGCCTGAACACCGGGGGGCTGTTTTTT.

Many counts were recorded for this clonotype. V and J are TRBV2 and TRBJ2-1; 9 nucleotides align to TRBD1. The CDR3 is 13 residues long. After removal of 7 bases from V and 8 bases from J, the junction contained 6 bases not matched to a gene. Germline CDR1 and CDR2: SNHLY and FYNNEI. The CDR3 DNA follows: TGTGCCAGCATAATAGACAGGGGGGATGAGCAGTTCTTC. Its translation: CASIIDRGDEQFF.

This chain uses TRBV12-3 or TRBV12-4 with TRBJ2-1; D possibly corresponds to TRBD2 (6 bases). Trimming took 0 bases from V and 8 from J, leaving 26 bases between them. The CDR3 is 19 amino acids. The CDR3 nucleotides read TGTGCCAGCAGTTTAGCACGGGGGTTCGGGGGACCCCGGTCGCATGAGCAGTTCTTC. Translating it yields CASSLARGFGGPRSHEQFF.

This clonotype was counted only a few times. The chain has TRBV3-1 and TRBJ2-3; D ambiguous. The CDR3 is made up of 13 amino acids. Germline CDR1 and CDR2: LGHDT and YNNKEL (reference sequence). V lost 4 bases to trimming and J lost 5 bases, with 10 bases between them. CDR3 sequence: CASSPVSRDTQYF. As DNA, the CDR3 is TGTGCCAGCAGCCCCGTGTCGCGAGATACGCAGTATTTT.

This clonotype was found many times. The V and J genes are TRBV27 and TRBJ1-2; 11 nucleotides line up with TRBD1. The CDR3 runs to 15 residues. Germline CDR1 is MNHEY and CDR2 is SMNVEV (reference sequence). Losses at the gene ends were 1 base for V and 6 bases for J; bases not matched to a gene: 4. CDR3 sequence reads: CASSLWGTGGDGYTF. Written as DNA, the CDR3 is TGTGCCAGCAGTTTATGGGGGACAGGGGGGGATGGCTACACCTTC.

There are many counts of this clonotype. The V gene is TRBV5-1, the J gene TRBJ2-1; TRBD2 matches at 7 bases. Germline values: CDR1 SGHRS, CDR2 YFSETQ. CDR3 length: 14 amino acids. The junction had 8 bases not matched to a gene; V was cut back by 4 bases and J by 7 bases. Here the CDR3 DNA reads TGCGCCAGCAGCGGGGGGGGAGTAGGAAATGAGCAGTTCTTC. It is translated as CASSGGGVGNEQFF.

This clonotype was detected many times. A read error may produce the germline difference seen at one junction end. The chain carries TRBV5-1 and TRBJ2-1, with 9 nucleotides matching TRBD2. There are 15 residues in the CDR3. Germline V lookup: CDR1 SGHRS, CDR2 YFSETQ. Written as DNA, the CDR3 is TGTGCCAGCAGCTTTAGCGGGGGCTCCTACAATGAGCAGTTCTTC. Its translation: CASSFSGGSYNEQFF.

This clonotype was detected ten times or more. The V call is TRBV27, the J call TRBJ2-7; TRBD1 matches at 11 bases. This CDR3 region has 14 residues. The ends lost 5 bases at V and 3 bases at J; junction bases unmatched: 3. CDR1 is MNHEY, CDR2 SMNVEV, per germline (reference sequence). Here the CDR3 DNA reads TGTGCCAGCAGTGATGGGACAGGGGGCTACGAGCAGTACTTC. Translated, it gives CASSDGTGGYEQYF.

This clonotype has ten or more counts. The J gene is TRBJ2-1, the V gene TRBV10-3, with 7 nucleotides matching TRBD1. Germline V gives CDR1 ENHRY, CDR2 SYGVKD. J lost 0 bases, V lost 6 bases, and 8 bases had no gene match. The CDR3 consists of 16 residues. CDR3 residues: CAISLGQFRSYNEQFF. The CDR3 DNA sequence: TGTGCCATCAGCCTGGGACAGTTCCGCTCCTACAATGAGCAGTTCTTC.

This clonotype was seen many times. CDR3 nucleotide sequence: TGTGCCAGCAGCCAAGATCTCCCAGCATCGACTGAAGCTTTCTTT. Translated: CASSQDLPASTEAFF. The genes are TRBV14 and TRBJ1-1, with D uncertain. Trimming cost V 0 bases and J 5 bases, with 13 bases left between them. CDR1 and CDR2 (germline): SGHDN, FVKESK. There are 15 residues in the CDR3. The whole variable domain, remainder taken from reference TRBV14 and TRBJ1-1, is EAGVTQFPSHSVIEKGQTVTLRCDPISGHDNLYWYRRVMGKEIKFLLHFVKESKQDESGMPNNRFLAERTGGTYSTLKVQPAELEDSGVYFCASSQDLPASTEAFFGQGTRLTVV.

There are a few counts of this clonotype. The V gene is TRBV7-9, the J gene TRBJ1-5, with unresolved D. V shed 0 bases and J shed 4 bases, with 19 bases lying between them. CDR1 is SEHNR, CDR2 FQNEAQ, per germline (reference sequence). This CDR3 is 18 amino acids long. As DNA, the CDR3 is TGTGCCAGCAGCTTAGCGGATTCCTCTACCGTCGGAAATCAGCCCCAGCATTTT. Its translation: CASSLADSSTVGNQPQHF. Using reference TRBV7-9 and TRBJ1-5 for the parts outside the CDR3, the full variable domain is DTGVSQNPRHKITKRGQNVTFRCDPISEHNRLYWYRQTLGQGPEFLTYFQNEAQLEKSRLLSDRFSAERPKGSFSTLEIQRTEQGDSAMYLCASSLADSSTVGNQPQHFGDGTRLSIL.

This clonotype was picked up a small number of times. V usage is TRBV4-1 and J usage is TRBJ1-2; D call uncertain. The germline V gene has CDR1 MGHRA and CDR2 YSYEKL. The CDR3 runs to 15 residues. The V end was cut by 0 bases, the J end by 6 bases, with 14 bases between. The CDR3 DNA sequence: TGCGCCAGCAGCCAAGAAGGGCTCCCGGCCCATGGCTACACCTTC. Residues: CASSQEGLPAHGYTF.

With respect to this clonotype: Possible read error: a much larger clone is one base away. This chain connects TRBV30 to TRBJ1-2; TRBD1 agrees at 7 bases. The CDR3 covers 16 residues. CDR1 and CDR2 from the germline V gene are GTSNPN and SVGIG (reference sequence). The trim removed 4 bases at V and 2 bases at J, leaving 13 bases unmatched. This chain's CDR3 is CAWNQQGTKANYGYTF. CDR3 nucleotides: TGTGCCTGGAACCAACAGGGGACTAAGGCCAACTATGGCTACACCTTC.

The chain recombines TRBV7-9 with TRBJ2-3; D possibly matches TRBD1 or TRBD2 (5 bases each). The CDR3 consists of 16 residues. Trimming shortened V by 5 bases and J by 1 base, and 16 bases separated the two germline ends. The V gene's germline CDR1 is SEHNR and CDR2 FQNEAQ (reference sequence). CDR3 region: CASSPPGDPGTDTQYF. The CDR3 coding sequence is TGTGCCAGCAGCCCGCCCGGGGACCCAGGCACAGATACGCAGTATTTT. The complete variable domain, with remaining parts taken from reference TRBV7-9 and TRBJ2-3, reads DTGVSQNPRHKITKRGQNVTFRCDPISEHNRLYWYRQTLGQGPEFLTYFQNEAQLEKSRLLSDRFSAERPKGSFSTLEIQRTEQGDSAMYLCASSPPGDPGTDTQYFGPGTRLTVL.

A few counts support this clonotype. The conserved final phenylalanine or tryptophan is absent from the CDR3, which likely points to a read error. The chain couples TRBV6-5 to TRBJ2-5; weak D call: TRBD1 (5 bases). In germline, CDR1 is MNHEY, CDR2 SVGAGI. CDR3 length: 15 residues. Deletions cut 2 bases from V and 3 bases from J, with 13 bases between. For the CDR3, the DNA is TGTGCCAGCAGTTACGCTGGGGCAGGGAAAGAGACCCAGTACCTC. Translating gives CASSYAGAGKETQYL.

The rearrangement uses TRBV27 and TRBJ1-5; D unresolved. Trimming took 5 bases from V and 1 from J, leaving 12 bases between them. Germline values: CDR1 MNHEY, CDR2 SMNVEV (reference sequence). CDR3 size: 15 residues. Here the CDR3 DNA reads TGTGCCAGCAGTGAGTGGGGAAACAGCAATCAGCCCCAGCATTTT. The encoded protein is CASSEWGNSNQPQHF.

The chain links TRBV28 to TRBJ2-7; 8 positions match TRBD1. J lost 5 bases, V lost 7 bases, and 10 bases had no gene match. Germline-derived CDR1 and CDR2 are MDHEN and SYDVKM. The CDR3 is 14 residues long. CDR3 DNA: TGTGCCAGCACCGCGAGACAGGGGTTCCACGAGCAGTACTTC. It yields the protein CASTARQGFHEQYF.

This clonotype was found many times. The rearrangement joins TRBV19 to TRBJ1-1, with 8 positions matching TRBD1. Germline lookup yields CDR1 LNHDA and CDR2 SQIVND (reference sequence). V shed 7 bases and J 4 bases; nucleotides not matched to a gene: 8. The CDR3 extends over 14 amino acids. In DNA, the CDR3 is TGTGCCAGTACCAAAACAGGGGGGATCACTGAAGCTTTCTTT. Translated: CASTKTGGITEAFF.

This clonotype has at least ten counts. The V call is TRBV30, the J call TRBJ2-7, with TRBD1 identical over 8 bases. Looked up from germline, CDR1 is GTSNPN and CDR2 is SVGIG (reference sequence). The J segment lost 8 bases and the V segment lost 7 bases, leaving 13 bases of the junction unmatched. The CDR3 totals 13 residues. The CDR3 loop reads CAYEVGQGLKQYF. In DNA form, the CDR3 reads TGTGCCTACGAGGTCGGACAGGGACTTAAGCAGTACTTC.

This clonotype was detected only a few times. The rearrangement joins TRBV14 to TRBJ2-7, with 10 bases matching TRBD2. The CDR3 loop spans 17 amino acids. V lost 3 bases and J lost 3; bases outside the gene matches: 11. Germline CDR1 and CDR2: SGHDN and FVKESK. CDR3 in DNA: TGTGCCAGCAGCCATGCTAGCGGGGGACTGAAACACTACGAGCAGTACTTC. This translates into CASSHASGGLKHYEQYF.